These T cell receptor beta chains were read from a single sample in a study of cytomegalovirus exposure and HLA in healthy donors. The method was immunoSEQ multiplex PCR; TCRdb's version includes in-frame clones alone and lacks a portion of them. The sample lists around 300,000 clones; about 86% were seen once. Source material: PBMCs. These receptors were collected from a woman under 30 in good health and CMV-seronegative. The CDR3 runs from the conserved cysteine through the conserved F or W. Fields, in order: V gene, D gene, clone size, J gene, CDR3 DNA, CDR3 protein. The D gene is left open where the match is weak. Size is omitted from some rows. Given values are once, few, many or a class for expanded clones.

TRBV6-5,TRBD1,-,TRBJ2-7,TGTGCCAGCAGCCTACGACAGGGGGACGAGCAGTACTTC,CASSLRQGDEQYF
TRBV30,-,few,TRBJ1-1,TGTGCCTGGAGTGAACAGGTGAACACTGAAGCTTTCTTT,CAWSEQVNTEAFF
TRBV10-3,-,-,TRBJ2-3,TGTGCCATCACGGGGGGCTGGACAGATACGCAGTATTTT,CAITGGWTDTQYF
TRBV10-3,-,-,TRBJ1-1,TGTGCCATCACCACGGACAGCTTGAACACTGAAGCTTTCTTT,CAITTDSLNTEAFF
TRBV4-3,-,-,TRBJ2-4,TGCGCCAGCAGCCAAGATCGGCGGGTTGACATTCAGTACTTC,CASSQDRRVDIQYF
TRBV5-1,-,-,TRBJ1-2,TGCGCCAGCAGCTTCACCCCGGACAGCAACTATGGCTACACCTTC,CASSFTPDSNYGYTF
TRBV7-2,-,-,TRBJ1-4,TGTGCCAGCAGCCGGAGGGGAACTAATGAAAAACTGTTTTTT,CASSRRGTNEKLFF
TRBV2,-,many,TRBJ1-1,TGTGCCAGCAGTGAAGCCGTAAGGGGCGCTGAAGCTTTCTTT,CASSEAVRGAEAFF
TRBV27,-,-,TRBJ2-7,TGTGCCAGCAGTTTTGGCGGCGACGAGCAGTACTTC,CASSFGGDEQYF
TRBV15,TRBD1,-,TRBJ1-3,TGTGCCACCTCCTTAGGGGGCGAGGGAAACACCATATATTTT,CATSLGGEGNTIYF
TRBV30,TRBD1,-,TRBJ1-5,TGTGCCTGGAGTAGGGACAGGGGGGAATATAGCAATCAGCCCCAGCATTTT,CAWSRDRGEYSNQPQHF
TRBV18,-,-,TRBJ1-6,TGTGCCAGCTCACCGGTAGCTACCACTATCAGCTCCTATAATTCACCCCTCCACTTT,CASSPVATTISSYNSPLHF
TRBV6-5,-,-,TRBJ2-3,TGTGCCAGCAGTTACAGAGGAACAGATACGCAGTATTTT,CASSYRGTDTQYF
TRBV6-1,TRBD1,-,TRBJ1-5,TGTGCCAGCAGTGGGTCTGGGACAGTTTATAGCAATCAGCCCCAGCATTTT,CASSGSGTVYSNQPQHF
TRBV5-6,TRBD1,-,TRBJ1-1,TGTGCCAGCAGCTTTGGGACAGGAGTTATGAACACTGAAGCTTTCTTT,CASSFGTGVMNTEAFF
TRBV5-1,-,-,TRBJ2-1,TGCGCCAGCAGCAATTCTCCGGGCGGGCACTCCTACAATGAGCAGTTCTTC,CASSNSPGGHSYNEQFF
TRBV6-1,-,-,TRBJ2-2,TGTGCCACCCTTAGCAGGACAGCCAACACCGGGGAGCTGTTTTTT,CATLSRTANTGELFF
TRBV2,-,once,TRBJ1-1,TGTGCCAGCACTGAGACAGCGGAAGCTTTCTTT,CASTETAEAFF
TRBV2,-,-,TRBJ2-3,TGTGCCAGCAGTGAATCGCAGGCAGATACGCAGTATTTT,CASSESQADTQYF
TRBV7-6,-,-,TRBJ1-1,TGTGCCAGCAGCCAACAACAGTGGAACACTGAAGCTTTCTTT,CASSQQQWNTEAFF
TRBV30,-,few,TRBJ1-2,TGTGCCTGGAGTTGGAGGAGTAACTATGGCTACACCTTC,CAWSWRSNYGYTF
TRBV18,-,few,TRBJ1-4,TGTGCCAGCTCTGTGTTAGTATCGGATGAAAAACTGTTTTTT,CASSVLVSDEKLFF